These T cell receptor beta chains were read from a single sample in a study of cytomegalovirus exposure and HLA in healthy donors. Assay used: immunoSEQ multiplex PCR; TCRdb lists only in-frame clones, some missing. The sample yields about 160,000 clones, approximately 80% seen once. Input material: PBMCs. The receptors originated from a man aged 50-60 years in good health and CMV-seropositive. The conserved cysteine and the conserved F or W are not part of the CDR3 here. Each record gives: V gene, D gene, CDR3 protein. A D gene is named only where the DNA matches it firmly.

V gene: TRBV5-5
D gene: .
CDR3 protein: ASTLTIGTNTGELF

V gene: TRBV5-1
D gene: .
CDR3 protein: ASSRAGGVPDTQY

V gene: TRBV5-8
D gene: .
CDR3 protein: ASSPDSYGYT

V gene: TRBV18
D gene: TRBD1
CDR3 protein: ASSPGDSKNIQY

V gene: TRBV4-3
D gene: TRBD2
CDR3 protein: ASSEGLAGVNTGELF

V gene: TRBV6-5
D gene: TRBD1
CDR3 protein: ASSTGTGVGNTQY

V gene: TRBV9
D gene: .
CDR3 protein: ASSGGGQETQY

V gene: TRBV7-2
D gene: TRBD2
CDR3 protein: ASSSHGTRGTMGQF

V gene: TRBV5-4
D gene: TRBD1
CDR3 protein: ASSPPGTGASYEQY

V gene: TRBV27
D gene: .
CDR3 protein: ASSSNLAAGPNYYEQY

V gene: TRBV28
D gene: TRBD1
CDR3 protein: ASSLRGRHTEAF

V gene: TRBV5-1
D gene: TRBD1
CDR3 protein: ASSLGQGVEKLF

V gene: TRBV7-9
D gene: TRBD1
CDR3 protein: ASSFSPRGLSGTDTQY

V gene: TRBV15
D gene: .
CDR3 protein: ATSRETANYGYT

V gene: TRBV4-1
D gene: TRBD2
CDR3 protein: ASSLLQQGGGARELF

V gene: TRBV7-8
D gene: TRBD1
CDR3 protein: ASSRQGLTDTQY

V gene: TRBV9
D gene: .
CDR3 protein: ASSTTPGAATDTQY

V gene: TRBV2
D gene: TRBD2
CDR3 protein: ASSKMTSGSTDTQY

V gene: TRBV29-1
D gene: .
CDR3 protein: SATTPGREYEQY

V gene: TRBV6-1
D gene: .
CDR3 protein: ASSELPEAF

V gene: TRBV7-3
D gene: TRBD1
CDR3 protein: ASSFNGGGTGSYGYT

V gene: TRBV27
D gene: .
CDR3 protein: ASSLTVNRPYEQY

V gene: TRBV25-1
D gene: .
CDR3 protein: ASSEGTVYGYT

V gene: TRBV18
D gene: .
CDR3 protein: ASSILSNQPQH

V gene: TRBV4-3
D gene: .
CDR3 protein: ASSQDGAVQETQY

V gene: TRBV29-1
D gene: .
CDR3 protein: SVERTGGSKDYT

V gene: TRBV11-2
D gene: .
CDR3 protein: ASSLTQGSYEAF

V gene: TRBV28
D gene: TRBD1
CDR3 protein: ASSLGTGPPYEQY

V gene: TRBV19
D gene: TRBD1
CDR3 protein: ASSEAGQGSYEQY

V gene: TRBV7-2
D gene: TRBD2
CDR3 protein: ASSPRTSGGYVEQF

V gene: TRBV6-1
D gene: TRBD2
CDR3 protein: ASSEGGSGGPRTDTQY

V gene: TRBV27
D gene: .
CDR3 protein: ASSFGGGVDTQY

V gene: TRBV11-2
D gene: .
CDR3 protein: ASRGTGGRETQY

V gene: TRBV10-3
D gene: TRBD1
CDR3 protein: AISGTGGAYNEQF

V gene: TRBV5-6
D gene: .
CDR3 protein: ASSLEPGGYT

V gene: TRBV7-8
D gene: .
CDR3 protein: ASSNQGGGTEAF

V gene: TRBV2
D gene: .
CDR3 protein: ASRPRSSYNSPLH

V gene: TRBV6-1
D gene: TRBD1
CDR3 protein: ASSLQGGSSYGYT

V gene: TRBV2
D gene: .
CDR3 protein: ASSVGGINEKLF

V gene: TRBV6-1
D gene: .
CDR3 protein: ATSGHLSYEQY

V gene: TRBV6-5
D gene: TRBD1
CDR3 protein: ASSRGQGTDTQY

V gene: TRBV19
D gene: TRBD1
CDR3 protein: ASSIGGQASYEQY

V gene: TRBV5-1
D gene: TRBD1
CDR3 protein: ASSFQVRTGGTYEQY

V gene: TRBV4-3
D gene: TRBD2
CDR3 protein: ASSQDQGLVREQF

V gene: TRBV5-1
D gene: TRBD1
CDR3 protein: ASSRTGTGLQETQY

V gene: TRBV5-6
D gene: .
CDR3 protein: ASRGATGWAGANVLT

V gene: TRBV5-1
D gene: .
CDR3 protein: ASSPSSGYTEAF

V gene: TRBV27
D gene: .
CDR3 protein: ASVGVNTGELF

V gene: TRBV19
D gene: TRBD2
CDR3 protein: ASSFRLAGLTLSYNEQF

V gene: TRBV6-5
D gene: .
CDR3 protein: ASSRRLGVATEAF

V gene: TRBV5-1
D gene: TRBD1
CDR3 protein: ASSLEQGATGANVLT

V gene: TRBV7-3
D gene: TRBD2
CDR3 protein: ASSTGGVVTDTQY

V gene: TRBV5-6
D gene: TRBD1
CDR3 protein: ASSYRGISEQY